These T cell receptor beta chains were read from a single sample in a study of OX40 agonist ivuxolimab in advanced cancers. Measured with immunoSEQ multiplex PCR; TCRdb has only the in-frame clones, and not every one. The table has 65,000 to 85,000 clones, 70% to 90% seen once; the top ten hold around 2%. The specimen was CD4+ or CD8+ T cells sorted from blood, collected in a trial of the OX40 agonist ivuxolimab. Every receptor here comes from an adult with an advanced solid tumor such as melanoma, head and neck, liver or kidney cancer. The CDR3 runs from the conserved cysteine through the conserved F or W. A D gene is named only where the DNA matches it firmly. Some rows have no size entry. The others give once, few or many, or a class for an expanded clone.

d_gene	v_gene	j_gene	abundance	CDR3aa	CDR3nt
TRBD1	TRBV28	TRBJ2-7	-	CASNSIWGQGTFYEQYF	TGTGCCAGCAACTCAATTTGGGGACAGGGGACCTTCTACGAGCAGTACTTC
TRBD2	TRBV5-6	TRBJ2-2	once	CASSDGPGGTGELFF	TGTGCCAGCAGCGATGGCCCGGGAGGCACCGGGGAGCTGTTTTTT
TRBD1	TRBV28	TRBJ2-7	-	CASSLDRDYEQYF	TGTGCCAGCAGTTTGGACAGGGACTACGAGCAGTACTTC
-	TRBV19	TRBJ1-6	-	CASHPGPLNSPLHF	TGTGCCAGCCACCCGGGACCGCTGAATTCACCCCTCCACTTT
TRBD1	TRBV15	TRBJ1-5	-	CATSAGTGEISNQPQHF	TGTGCCACCAGCGCCGGGACAGGGGAAATAAGCAATCAGCCCCAGCATTTT
TRBD1	TRBV2	TRBJ1-6	-	CASTTSRQGNSPLHF	TGTGCCAGCACCACCTCGAGACAGGGTAATTCACCCCTCCACTTT
-	TRBV10-3	TRBJ1-1	-	CAIRDREGTEAFF	TGTGCCATCAGGGACAGAGAGGGGACTGAAGCTTTCTTT
-	TRBV5-1	TRBJ1-2	-	CASSYQGNDGYTF	TGCGCCAGCAGCTACCAGGGTAATGATGGCTACACCTTC
-	TRBV28	TRBJ2-7	-	CASSSIRDVIYEQYF	TGTGCCAGCAGTTCAATCCGGGACGTAATCTACGAGCAGTACTTC
-	TRBV11-1	TRBJ2-1	-	CASSLDRYNEQFF	TGTGCCAGCAGCTTAGATCGTTACAATGAGCAGTTCTTC
-	TRBV7-9	TRBJ1-1	-	CASSPPQGRPEAFF	TGTGCCAGCAGCCCCCCACAGGGAAGGCCTGAAGCTTTCTTT
TRBD1	TRBV4-3	TRBJ1-4	few	CASSPTGGGYEKLFF	TGCGCCAGCAGCCCGACAGGGGGAGGGTATGAAAAACTGTTTTTT
-	TRBV10-1	TRBJ2-3	-	CASSDEGTQYF	TGCGCCAGCAGTGACGAGGGTACGCAGTATTTT
TRBD1	TRBV9	TRBJ2-1	-	CASSVSGTGVYNEQFF	TGTGCCAGCAGCGTTTCCGGGACAGGGGTATACAATGAGCAGTTCTTC
TRBD1	TRBV7-9	TRBJ1-2	few	CASSLSGTGGAYGYTF	TGTGCCAGCAGCTTATCTGGGACAGGGGGGGCTTATGGCTACACCTTC
-	TRBV14	TRBJ2-1	-	CASSQDLPAGVVNEQFF	TGTGCCAGCAGCCAAGATCTTCCAGCGGGTGTGGTGAATGAGCAGTTCTTC
TRBD2	TRBV10-3	TRBJ2-7	few	CAISSPSGRASLEQYF	TGTGCCATCAGTTCTCCTAGCGGGAGGGCCAGCCTCGAGCAGTACTTC
TRBD1	TRBV28	TRBJ1-4	-	CASRLTGGSNEKLFF	TGTGCCAGCAGACTTACAGGGGGCAGTAATGAAAAACTGTTTTTT
-	TRBV29-1	TRBJ1-2	-	CSVLDPGRLSMGYTF	TGCAGCGTCCTCGATCCGGGACGGTTATCTATGGGCTACACCTTC
-	TRBV6-1	TRBJ1-4	-	CASSATRDRNEKLFF	TGTGCCAGCAGCGCAACCAGGGACCGTAATGAAAAACTGTTTTTT
TRBD1	TRBV7-7	TRBJ1-5	once	CAVGQGGHQPQHF	TGTGCGGTGGGACAGGGGGGGCATCAGCCCCAGCATTTT
TRBD1	TRBV19	TRBJ1-5	-	CASQTHHRGFGSQPQHF	TGTGCCAGTCAAACCCACCACAGGGGTTTCGGTAGTCAGCCCCAGCATTTT
TRBD2	TRBV19	TRBJ2-3	-	CASSIDRQRGGRNTQYF	TGTGCCAGTAGTATAGATCGGCAGCGGGGGGGCCGAAATACGCAGTATTTT
TRBD2	TRBV2	TRBJ2-1	-	CASRTSGGTNEQFF	TGTGCCAGCAGGACTAGCGGGGGAACAAATGAGCAGTTCTTC
TRBD2	TRBV7-3	TRBJ2-5	-	CASSLAGGLKTQYF	TGTGCCAGCAGCTTAGCGGGGGGCCTAAAGACCCAGTACTTC
-	TRBV7-2	TRBJ1-2	few	CASSTPPQGYTF	TGTGCCAGCAGCACCCCCCCCCAGGGCTACACCTTC
-	TRBV27	TRBJ1-4	-	CASSYRNEKLFF	TGTGCCAGCAGTTATCGGAATGAAAAACTGTTTTTT
-	TRBV27	TRBJ1-6	-	CASSRPGDSPLHF	TGTGCCAGCAGTAGGCCCGGGGATTCACCCCTCCACTTT
-	TRBV19	TRBJ1-1	few	CASSSTEDTEAFF	TGTGCCAGTAGTTCGACAGAGGATACTGAAGCTTTCTTT
-	TRBV5-4	TRBJ2-5	-	CASSFTLQAVFETQYF	TGTGCCAGCAGCTTCACCCTGCAGGCGGTGTTTGAGACCCAGTACTTC
-	TRBV7-2	TRBJ1-3	-	CASSHQGNSGNTIYF	TGTGCCAGCAGCCATCAGGGTAACTCTGGAAACACCATATATTTT
TRBD2	TRBV6-1	TRBJ2-1	-	CASSLAGYNEQFF	TGTGCCAGCAGTCTAGCGGGGTACAATGAGCAGTTCTTC
TRBD2	TRBV7-2	TRBJ2-3	once	CASSSGLAGPDTQYF	TGTGCCAGCAGCTCCGGACTAGCGGGGCCAGATACGCAGTATTTT
-	TRBV7-6	TRBJ2-7	-	CASSFQASYEQYF	TGTGCCAGCAGCTTTCAGGCCTCCTACGAGCAGTACTTC
-	TRBV19	TRBJ2-1	-	CASSILKGEQFF	TGTGCCAGTAGTATCCTCAAAGGCGAGCAGTTCTTC
-	TRBV7-2	TRBJ1-5	-	CASSFSSGINQPQHF	TGTGCCAGCAGTTTCTCATCGGGGATCAATCAGCCCCAGCATTTT
TRBD1	TRBV27	TRBJ1-4	-	CASSLRTGGREKLFF	TGTGCCAGCAGTCTACGGACAGGGGGAAGGGAAAAACTGTTTTTT
-	TRBV4-1	TRBJ1-6	-	CASSQDPGMSYNSPLHF	TGCGCCAGCAGCCAAGATCCGGGGATGAGCTATAATTCGCCCCTCCACTTT
TRBD1	TRBV6-5	TRBJ2-5	-	CASSYSVRGRETQYF	TGTGCCAGCAGTTACTCGGTTAGGGGGCGTGAGACCCAGTACTTC
TRBD1	TRBV29-1	TRBJ1-1	-	CSVGHQGAEAFF	TGCAGCGTGGGGCACCAGGGGGCTGAAGCTTTCTTT
-	TRBV21-1	TRBJ2-7	-	CRVSYEQYF	TGCAGGGTATCGTACGAGCAGTACTTC
TRBD2	TRBV5-1	TRBJ2-1	-	CASSPAGGRDEQFF	TGCGCCAGCAGCCCAGCGGGAGGGAGGGATGAGCAGTTCTTC
-	TRBV7-8	TRBJ2-6	-	CASSLRTVIPSGGANVLTF	TGTGCCAGCAGCTTACGGACAGTCATTCCTTCAGGAGGGGCCAACGTCCTGACTTTC
-	TRBV7-9	TRBJ1-2	-	CASSFRRVDGRSYGYTF	TGTGCCAGCAGCTTTAGGCGGGTGGACGGACGGAGCTATGGCTACACCTTC
TRBD1	TRBV7-3	TRBJ1-1	few	CASSKRQGTEAFF	TGTGCCAGCAGCAAGCGACAGGGTACTGAAGCTTTCTTT
-	TRBV28	TRBJ1-1	-	CASSISQTNTEAFF	TGTGCCAGCAGTATTTCTCAGACGAACACTGAAGCTTTCTTT
-	TRBV5-1	TRBJ1-4	-	CASSLEQGREKLFF	TGCGCCAGCAGCTTGGAACAGGGTAGGGAAAAACTGTTTTTT
TRBD1	TRBV7-3	TRBJ2-2	-	CASRNRGNTGELFF	TGTGCCAGCCGCAACAGGGGGAACACCGGGGAGCTGTTTTTT
TRBD2	TRBV2	TRBJ2-5	-	CASSEMAGGWETQYF	TGTGCCAGCAGTGAGATGGCGGGAGGGTGGGAGACCCAGTACTTC
-	TRBV7-2	TRBJ2-1	-	CASSPLQRQFF	TGTGCCAGCAGCCCTCTACAACGGCAGTTCTTC
-	TRBV6-1	TRBJ2-2	-	CASSEAWGFTGELFF	TGTGCCAGCAGTGAAGCTTGGGGGTTCACCGGGGAGCTGTTTTTT
-	TRBV12-1	TRBJ2-2	-	CASSSGLAREDTGELFF	TGTGCCAGCAGCTCGGGACTAGCTCGAGAGGACACCGGGGAGCTGTTTTTT
-	TRBV4-1	TRBJ2-7	-	CASSQYSGLSYEQYF	TGCGCCAGCAGCCAATATTCAGGACTTTCCTACGAGCAGTACTTC
TRBD1	TRBV5-6	TRBJ1-2	few	CASSWGQDYGYTF	TGTGCCAGCAGCTGGGGACAGGACTATGGCTACACCTTC
TRBD2	TRBV11-3	TRBJ2-3	-	CASSIEGGPTDTQYF	TGTGCCAGCAGTATTGAGGGAGGGCCAACAGATACGCAGTATTTT
TRBD2	TRBV18	TRBJ2-1	-	CASSPTRGGSDEQFF	TGTGCCAGCTCACCAACAAGGGGCGGGAGCGATGAGCAGTTCTTC
-	TRBV28	TRBJ2-4	once	CASSFSGERDIQYF	TGTGCCAGCAGTTTCTCGGGGGAACGGGACATTCAGTACTTC
-	TRBV6-5	TRBJ1-1	-	CASTGRFGTEAFF	TGTGCCAGCACCGGGAGATTTGGCACTGAAGCTTTCTTT
-	TRBV7-2	TRBJ1-5	-	CASSLKGGVQPQHF	TGTGCCAGCAGCTTAAAGGGGGGCGTTCAGCCCCAGCATTTT